These 18 T cell receptor beta chains were sequenced from one sample in a study of chemoradiotherapy in HPV16-positive cancers. TCRdb keeps only in-frame clones here, not all; method: immunoSEQ multiplex PCR. The table shows roughly 32,000 clones, with about 88% occurring only once. The input for sequencing was blood, taken from a patient who underwent chemoradiotherapy. The receptors stem from a human donor with HPV-associated anogenital cancer.

With respect to this clone: One end of the junction is discordant with germline, which a read error may explain. This rearrangement joins TRBV5-1 to TRBJ2-5; D is uncertain. This CDR3 is 13 amino acids long. CDR1 SGHRS and CDR2 YFSETQ come from the germline V gene. CDR3 coding DNA: TGCGCCAGCAGTTTGGCCGACGGGTGGACCCAGTACTTC. Protein sequence: CASSLADGWTQYF.

V is TRBV7-9 and J is TRBJ2-2; weak D call: TRBD2 (5 bases). The CDR3 totals 14 residues. Deletions cut 7 bases from V and 5 bases from J, with 14 bases between. The germline CDR1 and CDR2 sequences are SEHNR and FQNEAQ (reference sequence). The CDR3: CASIAGYLTGELFF. CDR3 sequence (DNA): TGTGCCAGCATCGCGGGTTACCTGACCGGGGAGCTGTTTTTT.

The chain employs TRBV12-5 and TRBJ1-4, with 7 bases matching TRBD1. CDR3 length: 16 amino acids. The trim removed 0 bases at V and 8 bases at J, leaving 9 bases unmatched. Germline values: CDR1 LGHNT, CDR2 FRNRAP. The CDR3 is CASGLVQTGAGEKLFF. The DNA of the CDR3 is TGTGCTAGTGGTTTGGTACAAACAGGGGCGGGCGAAAAACTGTTTTTT.

The chain combines TRBV6-4 with TRBJ1-4, with 7 bases lining up with TRBD1. Germline CDR1 reads MRHNA; CDR2 reads SNTAGT. V shed 0 bases and J 6 bases; nucleotides not matched to a gene: 4. This CDR3 has 15 residues. The CDR3 DNA is TGTGCCAGCAGTGACTCCCCAGGGGGGGATGAAAAACTGTTTTTT. Translation gives CASSDSPGGDEKLFF.

V usage is TRBV6-1 and J usage is TRBJ2-1, with unresolved D. V was clipped by 6 bases and J by 2 bases, with 11 bases between them. This CDR3 region has 14 residues. CDR1 and CDR2 (germline): MNHNS, SASEGT. CDR3 sequence: CASRLSGTYNEQFF. CDR3 in DNA: TGTGCCAGCAGGCTATCCGGAACCTACAATGAGCAGTTCTTC.

The V and J genes are TRBV29-1 and TRBJ2-3, with D unresolved. Trimming removed 0 bases at V and 6 bases at J, with 4 bases between. Germline V gene lookup returns CDR1 SQVTM and CDR2 ANQGSEA. The CDR3 has 11 amino acids. The CDR3 region has the DNA TGCAGCGTTGAAGAAGCGGATACGCAGTATTTT. Amino acid sequence: CSVEEADTQYF.

The rearrangement links TRBV29-1 to TRBJ2-7, with D tentatively TRBD1 or TRBD2 (7 bases each). The germline V gene has CDR1 SQVTM and CDR2 ANQGSEA. This CDR3 has 14 amino acids. The V end was cut by 4 bases, the J end by 0 bases, with 13 bases between. CDR3: CSVAGGQSSYEQYF. DNA for the CDR3: TGCAGCGTTGCGGGGGGACAGAGCTCCTACGAGCAGTACTTC.

This chain uses TRBV4-1 with TRBJ2-5, with D possibly TRBD1 on 7 matching bases. V was cut by 2 bases and J by 5 bases, with 15 bases left in between. The germline gives CDR1 MGHRA, CDR2 YSYEKL. This CDR3 spans 15 amino acids. DNA for the CDR3: TGCGCCAGCAGCCAAAGGGACAGCGGGTGGGAGACCCAGTACTTC. Its protein product is CASSQRDSGWETQYF.

The chain links TRBV11-2 to TRBJ2-7; D is possibly TRBD2 (5 bases). The V gene's germline CDR1 is SGHAT and CDR2 FQNNGV. Trimming pared 1 base from V and 2 bases from J, leaving 12 bases between. The CDR3 sequence is 15 residues long. CDR3 nucleotides: TGTGCCAGCAGCTTAGGTGGGAGAAGTCCCTACGAGCAGTACTTC. Translating it yields CASSLGGRSPYEQYF.

The V gene is TRBV6-1, the J gene TRBJ2-1, with D perhaps matching TRBD2 (6 bases). Germline V gene sequence: CDR1 MNHNS, CDR2 SASEGT. Trimming cost V 1 base and J 10 bases, with 14 bases left between them. The CDR3 spans 14 residues. In DNA, the CDR3 is TGTGCCAGCAGTGAAGTATGGGGGACTGGGGAGCAGTTCTTC. Translating gives CASSEVWGTGEQFF.

CDR3 region: CASSIGHNTEAFF. CDR3 bases: TGTGCCAGTAGTATAGGGCACAACACTGAAGCTTTCTTT. The chain links TRBV19 to TRBJ1-1; no definite D call. Germline V CDR1 and CDR2: LNHDA, SQIVND (reference sequence). The length of the CDR3 is 13 residues. Trimming left V 1 base short and J 2 bases short, with 5 bases between.

This clone was seen more than once but under ten times. The chain recombines TRBV11-2 with TRBJ2-3, with D possibly called TRBD1 or TRBD2 (6 bases each). Germline-derived CDR1 and CDR2 are SGHAT and FQNNGV. The V gene lost 7 bases and the J gene lost 0 bases, with 17 bases spanning the gap. The CDR3 sequence is 16 residues long. Here the CDR3 DNA reads TGTGCCAGCAAAACGGGGCCGGGGGCAAGCACAGATACGCAGTATTTT. Translation gives CASKTGPGASTDTQYF.

V gene TRBV7-3 combines with J gene TRBJ1-1; D perhaps matches TRBD1 (5 bases). This CDR3 region has 15 residues. In germline, CDR1 is SGHTA, CDR2 FQGTGA. Deletions cut 2 bases from V and 6 bases from J, with 16 bases between. The CDR3 loop reads CASSLAPGVGAEAFF. The CDR3 nucleotides are TGTGCCAGCAGCTTAGCCCCGGGGGTAGGCGCTGAAGCTTTCTTT.

Written as DNA, the CDR3 is TGTGCCAGCAGCTTATACAGGGACCATGAGCAGTTCTTC. Its protein product is CASSLYRDHEQFF. The gene calls are TRBV11-3 and TRBJ2-1, with a tentative D call TRBD1 (6 bases). Germline loops: CDR1 SGHNT, CDR2 YENEEA. The CDR3 runs 13 residues. V lost 2 bases and J lost 8, with 10 bases in between.

J is TRBJ2-7 and V is TRBV9, with 9 bases identical to TRBD1. The CDR3 extends over 16 amino acids. J gave up 0 bases and V 2 bases, and 6 bases lay outside the gene matches. Germline CDR1 is SGDLS and CDR2 is YYNGEE. CDR3 nucleotide sequence: TGTGCCAGCAGCGTGGGACAGGGATCAAGCTCCTACGAGCAGTACTTC. It is translated as CASSVGQGSSSYEQYF.

V is TRBV25-1 and J is TRBJ2-7; D possibly matches TRBD1 or TRBD2 (5 bases each). This CDR3 comprises 14 residues. The V gene lost 2 bases and the J gene lost 2 bases, with 10 bases spanning the gap. Germline assignment: CDR1 MGHDK and CDR2 SYGVNS. The CDR3 protein is CASSEGTYPYEQYF. The CDR3 region has the DNA TGTGCCAGCAGTGAAGGGACGTACCCCTACGAGCAGTACTTC.

V and J are TRBV9 and TRBJ2-3; 12 positions match TRBD2. This CDR3 spans 15 amino acids. Germline V gives CDR1 SGDLS, CDR2 YYNGEE. Unmatched junction bases numbered 5, after V lost 4 bases and J lost 5 bases. The CDR3 DNA follows: TGTGCCAGCAGCCCTAGCGGGGGGGCCGGAGATACGCAGTATTTT. Amino acid sequence: CASSPSGGAGDTQYF.

V and J are TRBV5-5 and TRBJ1-2, with no clear D. Germline loops: CDR1 SGHKS, CDR2 YYEKEE (reference sequence). The CDR3 has 13 amino acids. Between the trimmed V and J ends, which lost 0 bases and 8 bases, there was a span of 11 bases. For the CDR3, the DNA is TGTGCCAGCAGCTTGGACCAGGCGCTGGGCTACACCTTC. Translated, it gives CASSLDQALGYTF.